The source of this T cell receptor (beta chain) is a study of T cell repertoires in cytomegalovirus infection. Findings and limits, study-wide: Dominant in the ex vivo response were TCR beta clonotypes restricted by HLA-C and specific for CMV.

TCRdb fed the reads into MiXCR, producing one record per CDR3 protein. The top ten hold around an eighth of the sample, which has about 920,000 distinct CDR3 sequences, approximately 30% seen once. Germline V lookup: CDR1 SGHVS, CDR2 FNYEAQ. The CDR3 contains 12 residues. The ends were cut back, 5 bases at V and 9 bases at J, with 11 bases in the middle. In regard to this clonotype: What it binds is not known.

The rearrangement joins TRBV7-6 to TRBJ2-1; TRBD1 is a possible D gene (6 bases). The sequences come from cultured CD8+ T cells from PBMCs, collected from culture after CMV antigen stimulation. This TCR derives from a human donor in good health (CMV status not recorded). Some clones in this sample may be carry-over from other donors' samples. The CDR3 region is CASSDTGTEQFF. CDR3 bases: TGTGCCAGCAGCGACACAGGGACTGAGCAGTTCTTC.